This T cell receptor (beta chain) is drawn from a study of T-cell memory formation after mild COVID-19. The overall study: TCR clusters mostly belonged to single donors.

A single record per CDR3 protein comes from TCRdb applying MiXCR to the 5' RACE reads. The table records 430,000 or so distinct CDR3 sequences, around 25% of them present only once. The germline gives CDR1 KGHSH, CDR2 LQKENI. The V and J ends lost 5 bases and 5 bases, in that order; junction bases with no gene match: 5. This CDR3 has 13 residues. The receptor was isolated from an adult woman who had mild COVID-19 (a few samples of this study predate the infection). Cell type and time point are not known. V usage is TRBV18 and J usage is TRBJ1-1, with TRBD1 matching over 7 bases. The sample consisted of PBMCs or a T cell subset sorted from them (not recorded which). CDR3 sequence: CASSADRATEAFF. The CDR3 DNA is TGTGCCAGCTCAGCCGACAGGGCTACTGAAGCTTTCTTT.